A single sample is the source of the 9 T cell receptor beta chains below, sequenced in a study of shared clonotypes between healthy human individuals. Only CD45RO-negative cells positively selected for CCR7 counted as naive CD8 cells, so terminally differentiated effector memory CD45RA+ cells were excluded. Only in-frame clones appear in the TCRdb table, and some are missing; sequencing was by immunoSEQ multiplex PCR. This sample has about 590,000 clones; around 95% occur once, and the top ten carry 0.095% to 0.12%. The sequenced material came from naive CD8+ T cells sorted from blood. Receptors were obtained from a woman aged 30 to 39 in good health.

This chain connects TRBV30 to TRBJ2-1; the match to TRBD2 covers 12 bases. In germline, CDR1 is GTSNPN, CDR2 SVGIG (reference sequence). Losses at the gene ends were 5 bases for V and 1 base for J; bases not matched to a gene: 6. CDR3 length: 16 residues. CDR3 bases: TGTGCCTGGGGACTAGCGGGAATCAATTCCTACAATGAGCAGTTCTTC. Amino acid sequence: CAWGLAGINSYNEQFF.

This clone was detected only once. The chain carries TRBV5-6 and TRBJ2-7; 7 bases are a match to TRBD2. Trimming took 6 bases from V and 2 from J; bases not matched to a gene: 5. There are 13 residues in the CDR3. CDR1 and CDR2 (germline): SGHDT, YYEEEE. CDR3 residues: CASMAGEAYEQYF. CDR3 nucleotides: TGTGCCAGCATGGCGGGAGAAGCCTACGAGCAGTACTTC.

The chain is built from TRBV27 and TRBJ2-7, with 7 bases that match TRBD1. Germline CDR1 is MNHEY and CDR2 is SMNVEV (reference sequence). The CDR3 is made up of 14 amino acids. J lost 5 bases, V lost 6 bases, and 10 bases had no gene match. CDR3 amino acids: CASSHRDRFDEQYF. The CDR3 coding sequence is TGTGCCAGCAGCCACCGGGACAGATTTGACGAGCAGTACTTC.

CDR3 sequence (DNA): TGTGCCAGTAGTACCGGACTCGGGGGTGGCTACACCTTC. It encodes CASSTGLGGGYTF. This chain uses TRBV19 with TRBJ1-2; D possibly corresponds to TRBD1 (5 bases). The CDR3 runs 13 residues. Germline V CDR1 and CDR2: LNHDA, SQIVND (reference sequence). V lost 4 bases, J lost 7 bases, and 13 bases lay in between.

The chain uses TRBV27 and TRBJ2-1; 7 positions match TRBD2. The CDR3 totals 14 residues. Germline V gene sequence: CDR1 MNHEY, CDR2 SMNVEV (reference sequence). V gave up 7 bases and J gave up 7 bases; unmatched junction bases: 10. This CDR3 reads CASTGTGGLNEQFF. The CDR3 DNA reads TGTGCCAGCACCGGCACCGGGGGGTTGAATGAGCAGTTCTTC.

As for this clone: Other DNA sequences in this sample translate to the same CDR3. This chain connects TRBV27 to TRBJ2-1, with D tentatively TRBD2 (6 bases). The V end lost 6 bases, the J end lost 7 bases, and 16 bases lay between the germline ends. The CDR3 length is 14 residues. The germline CDR1 and CDR2 sequences are MNHEY and SMNVEV (reference sequence). The DNA for the CDR3 is TGTGCCAGCAGCTGGACGGGCGGAGGGAATGAGCAGTTCTTC. Translated: CASSWTGGGNEQFF.

The V call is TRBV7-6, the J call TRBJ2-5, with D maybe TRBD2 (6 bases). V was clipped by 2 bases and J by 4 bases, with 17 bases between them. Germline V gene lookup returns CDR1 SGHVS and CDR2 FNYEAQ. The CDR3 spans 16 residues. CDR3 DNA sequence: TGTGCCAGCAGCTTATTTGTGGGGGACTCGGGAGAGACCCAGTACTTC. Its protein is CASSLFVGDSGETQYF. Together with reference TRBV7-6 and TRBJ2-5, the CDR3 gives the full variable domain: GAGVSQSPRYKVTKRGQDVALRCDPISGHVSLYWYRQALGQGPEFLTYFNYEAQQDKSGLPNDRFSAERPEGSISTLTIQRTEQRDSAMYRCASSLFVGDSGETQYFGPGTRLLVL.

This chain uses TRBV19 with TRBJ2-7; the match to TRBD1 covers 8 bases. The germline CDR1 and CDR2 sequences are LNHDA and SQIVND (reference sequence). The CDR3 has 15 amino acids. The ends lost 5 bases at V and 2 bases at J; junction bases unmatched: 8. CDR3 coding DNA: TGTGCCAGTAGTGCGGAGACAGGGGTGACCTACGAGCAGTACTTC. The encoded protein is CASSAETGVTYEQYF. Using reference TRBV19 and TRBJ2-7 for the parts outside the CDR3, the full variable domain is DGGITQSPKYLFRKEGQNVTLSCEQNLNHDAMYWYRQDPGQGLRLIYYSQIVNDFQKGDIAEGYSVSREKKESFPLTVTSAQKNPTAFYLCASSAETGVTYEQYFGPGTRLTVT.

The chain recombines TRBV28 with TRBJ2-7; a possible D gene is TRBD1 (5 bases). The germline V gene encodes CDR1 MDHEN and CDR2 SYDVKM. Trimming left V 7 bases short and J 5 bases short, with 18 bases between. The CDR3 consists of 14 residues. The CDR3 spells CASTLSLGVNEQYF. The CDR3, as DNA: TGTGCCAGCACTTTGTCATTAGGGGTGAACGAGCAGTACTTC. The full variable domain, with the rest looked up from reference TRBV28 and TRBJ2-7, is DVKVTQSSRYLVKRTGEKVFLECVQDMDHENMFWYRQDPGLGLRLIYFSYDVKMKEKGDIPEGYSVSREKKERFSLILESASTNQTSMYLCASTLSLGVNEQYFGPGTRLTVT.